This T cell receptor (beta chain) originates from a study of PD-1 blockade in classical Hodgkin lymphoma. Study-wide findings and caveats: Significant TCR diversity gains by C4D1 occurred in CD4+ but not CD8+ cells. Diminished baseline TCR diversity has been reported in newly diagnosed patients relative to healthy donors.

As for this clone: The antigen is unknown.

Measured with immunoSEQ multiplex PCR; TCRdb has only the in-frame clones, and not every one. The repertoire includes about 40,000 clones, about 90% of them detected once, and approximately 10% sits in the top ten. CDR1 and CDR2 from the germline V gene are MNHNY and SVGAGI (reference sequence). The CDR3 totals 14 residues. Trimming took off 6 bases at V and 0 bases at J, with 12 bases between the two ends. Following autologous stem cell transplantation, relapse occurred in every patient, and exposure to brentuximab vedotin varied. When best responses were assessed, they were complete response, partial response or progressive disease.

The TCR sequence derives from a human donor with classical Hodgkin lymphoma. The J gene is TRBJ2-7, the V gene TRBV6-6, with D unresolved. The sample in question was peripheral blood mononuclear cells (PBMCs), obtained at baseline. The CDR3 region is CASSATSSSYEQYF. The DNA for the CDR3 is TGTGCCAGCAGCGCCACCAGTAGCTCCTACGAGCAGTACTTC.